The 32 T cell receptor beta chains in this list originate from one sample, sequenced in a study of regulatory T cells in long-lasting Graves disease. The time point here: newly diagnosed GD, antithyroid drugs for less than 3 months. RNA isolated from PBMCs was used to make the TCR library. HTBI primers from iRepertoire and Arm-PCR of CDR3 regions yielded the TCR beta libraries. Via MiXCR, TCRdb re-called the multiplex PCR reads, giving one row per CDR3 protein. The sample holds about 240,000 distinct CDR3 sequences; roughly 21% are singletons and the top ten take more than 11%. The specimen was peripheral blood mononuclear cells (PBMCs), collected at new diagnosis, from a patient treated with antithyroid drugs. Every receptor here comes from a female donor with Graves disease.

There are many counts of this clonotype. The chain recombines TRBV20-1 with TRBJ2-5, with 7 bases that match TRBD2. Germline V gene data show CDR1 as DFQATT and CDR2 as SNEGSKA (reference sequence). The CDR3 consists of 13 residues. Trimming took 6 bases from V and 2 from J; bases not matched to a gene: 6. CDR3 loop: CSAGTSAQETQYF. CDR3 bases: TGCAGTGCGGGTACTAGCGCACAAGAGACCCAGTACTTC.

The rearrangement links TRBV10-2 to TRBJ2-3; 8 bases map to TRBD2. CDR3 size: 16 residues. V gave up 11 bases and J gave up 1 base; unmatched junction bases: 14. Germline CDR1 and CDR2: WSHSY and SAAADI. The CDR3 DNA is TGCGCCTGCCAGGATTGGACTAGCTGGGGCACAGATACGCAGTATTTT. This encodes CACQDWTSWGTDTQYF.

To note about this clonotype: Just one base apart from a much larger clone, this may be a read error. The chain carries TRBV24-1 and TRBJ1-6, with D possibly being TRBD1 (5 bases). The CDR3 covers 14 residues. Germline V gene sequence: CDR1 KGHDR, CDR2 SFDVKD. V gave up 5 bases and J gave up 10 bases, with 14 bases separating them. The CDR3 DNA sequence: TGTGCCACCAGTGCGACGGGGGGGGGGTCACCCCTCCACTTT. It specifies CATSATGGGSPLHF.

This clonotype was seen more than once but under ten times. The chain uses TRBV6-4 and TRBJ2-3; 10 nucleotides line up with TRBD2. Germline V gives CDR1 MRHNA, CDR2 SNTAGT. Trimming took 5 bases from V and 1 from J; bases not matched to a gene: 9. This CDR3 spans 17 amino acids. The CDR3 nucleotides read TGTGCCAGCAGTCCCACCATCCTAGCGGGAGGCACAGATACGCAGTATTTT. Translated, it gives CASSPTILAGGTDTQYF.

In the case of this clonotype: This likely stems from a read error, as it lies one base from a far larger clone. The CDR3 nucleotides read TGTGCCAGCTCACCCGGTGGCGGGAGTACCTACAATGAGCAGCTCTTC. Encoded protein: CASSPGGGSTYNEQLF. The J gene is TRBJ2-1, the V gene TRBV2; 7 bases line up with TRBD2. Germline CDR1 reads SNHLY; CDR2 reads FYNNEI. There are 16 residues in the CDR3.

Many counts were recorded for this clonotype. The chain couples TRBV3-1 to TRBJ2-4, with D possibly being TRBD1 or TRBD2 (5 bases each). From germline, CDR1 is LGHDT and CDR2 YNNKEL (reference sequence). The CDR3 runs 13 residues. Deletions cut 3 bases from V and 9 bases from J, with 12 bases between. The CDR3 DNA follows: TGTGCCAGCAGCCAGGAGGCAGGGCGCATTCAGTACTTC. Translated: CASSQEAGRIQYF. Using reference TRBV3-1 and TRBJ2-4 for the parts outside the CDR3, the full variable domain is DTAVSQTPKYLVTQMGNDKSIKCEQNLGHDTMYWYKQDSKKFLKIMFSYNNKELIINETVPNRFSPKSPDKAHLNLHINSLELGDSAVYFCASSQEAGRIQYFGAGTRLSVL.

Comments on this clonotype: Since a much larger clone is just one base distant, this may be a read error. The CDR3 loop reads CARSVIAGGPSYNEQFF. CDR3 DNA: TGTGCCAGAAGTGTAATAGCGGGGGGGCCTTCCTACAATGAGCAGTTCTTC. The V gene is TRBV6-1, the J gene TRBJ2-1; 11 bases are shared with TRBD2. Per germline, CDR1 MNHNS and CDR2 SASEGT. The CDR3 runs to 17 residues.

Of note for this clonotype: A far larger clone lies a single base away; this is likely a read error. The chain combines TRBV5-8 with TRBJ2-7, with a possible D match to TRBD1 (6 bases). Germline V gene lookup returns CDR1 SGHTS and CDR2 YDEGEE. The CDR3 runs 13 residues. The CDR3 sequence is CAGSRTALDEQYF. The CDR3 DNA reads TGCGCCGGCAGTAGGACAGCCCTGGACGAGCAGTACTTC.

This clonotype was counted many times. This CDR3 reads CASSESGGKGEQYF. CDR3 nucleotide sequence: TGCGCCAGCAGTGAGTCGGGGGGAAAAGGGGAGCAGTACTTC. The chain joins TRBV10-1 to TRBJ2-7, with D perhaps matching TRBD2 (6 bases). V was trimmed by 0 bases and J by 7 bases, leaving 13 bases between them. Germline V gene sequence: CDR1 WNHNN, CDR2 SYGVQD (reference sequence). The CDR3 length is 14 residues.

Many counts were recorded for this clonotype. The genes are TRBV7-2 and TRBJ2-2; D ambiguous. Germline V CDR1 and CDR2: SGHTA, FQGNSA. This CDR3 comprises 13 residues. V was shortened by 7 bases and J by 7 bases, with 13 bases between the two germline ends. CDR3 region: CASTHEEHGELFF. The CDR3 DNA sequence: TGTGCCAGCACCCATGAGGAGCACGGGGAGCTGTTTTTT.

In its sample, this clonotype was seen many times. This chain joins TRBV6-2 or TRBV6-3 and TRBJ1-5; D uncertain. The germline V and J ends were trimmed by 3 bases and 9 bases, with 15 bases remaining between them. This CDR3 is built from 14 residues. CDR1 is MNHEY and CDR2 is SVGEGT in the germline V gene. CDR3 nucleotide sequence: TGTGCCAGCAGTTATTCGAGGGAAAGCGGGCCCCAGCATTTT. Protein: CASSYSRESGPQHF.

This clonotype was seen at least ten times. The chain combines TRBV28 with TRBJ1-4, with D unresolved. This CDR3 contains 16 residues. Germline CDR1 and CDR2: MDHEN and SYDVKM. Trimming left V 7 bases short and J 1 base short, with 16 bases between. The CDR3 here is CASNTRAARTNEKLFF. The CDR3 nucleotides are TGTGCCAGCAACACTCGGGCCGCCCGAACTAATGAAAAACTGTTTTTT.

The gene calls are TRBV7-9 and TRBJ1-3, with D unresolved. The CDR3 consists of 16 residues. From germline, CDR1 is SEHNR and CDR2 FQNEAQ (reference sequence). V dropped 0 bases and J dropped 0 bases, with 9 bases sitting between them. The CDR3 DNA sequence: TGTGCCAGCAGCTTAGCGGGGAGGAACTCTGGAAACACCATATATTTT. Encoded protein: CASSLAGRNSGNTIYF.

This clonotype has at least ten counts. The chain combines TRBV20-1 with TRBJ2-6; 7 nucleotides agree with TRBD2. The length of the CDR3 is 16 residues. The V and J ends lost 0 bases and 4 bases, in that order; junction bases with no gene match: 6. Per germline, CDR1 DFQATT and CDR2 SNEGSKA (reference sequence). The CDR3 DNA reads TGCAGTGCTAGAGACCACGGGGGGTCCGGGGCCAACGTCCTGACTTTC. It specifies CSARDHGGSGANVLTF.

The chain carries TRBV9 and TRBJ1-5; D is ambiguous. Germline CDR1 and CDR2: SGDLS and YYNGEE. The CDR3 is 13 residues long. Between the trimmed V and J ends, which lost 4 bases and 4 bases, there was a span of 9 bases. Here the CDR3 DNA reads TGTGCCAGCAGCCCCCTCCCAAATCAGCCCCAGCATTTT. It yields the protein CASSPLPNQPQHF.

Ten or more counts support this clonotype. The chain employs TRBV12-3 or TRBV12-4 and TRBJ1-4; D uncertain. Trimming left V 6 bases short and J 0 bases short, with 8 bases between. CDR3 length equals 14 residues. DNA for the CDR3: TGTGCCAGCAGAGGGCTCGCAACTAATGAAAAACTGTTTTTT. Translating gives CASRGLATNEKLFF.

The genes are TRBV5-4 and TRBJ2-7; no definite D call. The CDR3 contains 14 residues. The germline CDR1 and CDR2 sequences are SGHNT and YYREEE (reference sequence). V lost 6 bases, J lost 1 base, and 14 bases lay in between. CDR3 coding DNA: TGTGCCAGCATTGATACGACTGGTTCCTACGAGCAGTACTTC. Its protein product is CASIDTTGSYEQYF.

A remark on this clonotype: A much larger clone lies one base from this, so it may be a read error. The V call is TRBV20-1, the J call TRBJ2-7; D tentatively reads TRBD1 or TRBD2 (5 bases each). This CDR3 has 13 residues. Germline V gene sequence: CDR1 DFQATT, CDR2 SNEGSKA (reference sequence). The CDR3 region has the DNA TGCAGCGGTCGGCTAGTGGGACGCTACGAGCAGTACTTC. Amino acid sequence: CSGRLVGRYEQYF.

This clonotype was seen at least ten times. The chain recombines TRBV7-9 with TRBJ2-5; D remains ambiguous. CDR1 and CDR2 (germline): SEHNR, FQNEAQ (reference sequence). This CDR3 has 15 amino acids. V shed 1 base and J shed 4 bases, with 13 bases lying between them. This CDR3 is CASSLGTLEGETQYF. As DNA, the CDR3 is TGTGCCAGCAGCTTAGGGACCCTGGAAGGAGAGACCCAGTACTTC.

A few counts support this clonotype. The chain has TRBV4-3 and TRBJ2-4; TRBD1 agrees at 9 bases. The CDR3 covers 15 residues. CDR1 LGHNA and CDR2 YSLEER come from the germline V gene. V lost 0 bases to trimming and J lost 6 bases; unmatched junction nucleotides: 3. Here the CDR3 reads CASSQEGQGRNIQYF. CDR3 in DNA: TGCGCCAGCAGCCAAGAGGGACAGGGTAGAAACATTCAGTACTTC.

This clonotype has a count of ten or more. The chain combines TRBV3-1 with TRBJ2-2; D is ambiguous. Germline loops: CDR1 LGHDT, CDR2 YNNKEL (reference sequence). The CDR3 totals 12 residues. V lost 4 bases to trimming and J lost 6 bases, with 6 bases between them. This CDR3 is CASSRAAGELFF. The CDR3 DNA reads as TGTGCCAGCAGCCGGGCGGCCGGGGAGCTGTTTTTT.

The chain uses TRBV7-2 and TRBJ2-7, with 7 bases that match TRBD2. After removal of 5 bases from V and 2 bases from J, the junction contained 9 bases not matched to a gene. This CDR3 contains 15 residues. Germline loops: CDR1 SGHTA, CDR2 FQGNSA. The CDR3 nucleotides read TGTGCCAGCAGCACTCAATGGGGGGGTACCTACGAGCAGTACTTC. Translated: CASSTQWGGTYEQYF.

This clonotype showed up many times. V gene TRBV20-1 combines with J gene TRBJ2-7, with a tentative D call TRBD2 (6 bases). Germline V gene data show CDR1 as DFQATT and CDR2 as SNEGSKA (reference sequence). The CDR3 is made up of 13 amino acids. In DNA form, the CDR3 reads TGCAGCGCGGAAGGGGCGGGGTACTACGAGCAGTACTTC. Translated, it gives CSAEGAGYYEQYF.

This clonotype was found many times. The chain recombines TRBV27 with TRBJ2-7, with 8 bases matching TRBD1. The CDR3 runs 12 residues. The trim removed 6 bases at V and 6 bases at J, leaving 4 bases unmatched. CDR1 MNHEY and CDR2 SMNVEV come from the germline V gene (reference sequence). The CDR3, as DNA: TGTGCCAGCAGCGGACAGGGCCTCGAGCAGTACTTC. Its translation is CASSGQGLEQYF.

The CDR3 protein is CASRQETSGANVLTF. CDR3 nucleotide sequence: TGTGCCAGCAGGCAAGAAACCTCTGGGGCCAACGTCCTGACTTTC. V usage is TRBV6-1 and J usage is TRBJ2-6; no definite D call. V lost 6 bases and J 0 bases, leaving 9 bases between the germline ends. This CDR3 region has 15 residues. CDR1 and CDR2 from the germline V gene are MNHNS and SASEGT.

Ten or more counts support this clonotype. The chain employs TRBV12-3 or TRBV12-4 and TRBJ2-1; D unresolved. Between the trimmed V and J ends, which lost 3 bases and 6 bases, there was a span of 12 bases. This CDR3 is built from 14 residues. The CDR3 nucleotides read TGTGCCAGCAGTTTTCTTGTAGGTAGCAATGAGCAGTTCTTC. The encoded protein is CASSFLVGSNEQFF.

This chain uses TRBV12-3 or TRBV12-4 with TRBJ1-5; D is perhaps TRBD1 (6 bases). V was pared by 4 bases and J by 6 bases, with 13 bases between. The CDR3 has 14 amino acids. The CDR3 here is CASSSTGLGQPQHF. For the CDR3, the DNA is TGTGCCAGCAGTTCTACAGGGTTAGGTCAGCCCCAGCATTTT.

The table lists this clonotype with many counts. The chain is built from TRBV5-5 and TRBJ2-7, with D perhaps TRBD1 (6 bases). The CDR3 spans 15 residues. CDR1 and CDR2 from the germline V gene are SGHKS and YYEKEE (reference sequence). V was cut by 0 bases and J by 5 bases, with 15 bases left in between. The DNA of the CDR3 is TGTGCCAGCAGCTTGGGGCCAGGGGCTGAGCACGAGCAGTACTTC. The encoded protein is CASSLGPGAEHEQYF. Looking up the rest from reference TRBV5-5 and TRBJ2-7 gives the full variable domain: DAGVTQSPTHLIKTRGQQVTLRCSPISGHKSVSWYQQVLGQGPQFIFQYYEKEERGRGNFPDRFSARQFPNYSSELNVNALLLGDSALYLCASSLGPGAEHEQYFGPGTRLTVT.

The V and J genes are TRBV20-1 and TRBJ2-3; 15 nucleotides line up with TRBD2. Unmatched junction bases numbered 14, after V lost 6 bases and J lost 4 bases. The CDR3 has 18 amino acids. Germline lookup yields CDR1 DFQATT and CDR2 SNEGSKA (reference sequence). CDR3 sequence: CSAPGLAGGPALSDTQYF. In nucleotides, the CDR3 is TGCAGTGCACCCGGACTAGCGGGGGGGCCCGCTTTGTCAGATACGCAGTATTTT.

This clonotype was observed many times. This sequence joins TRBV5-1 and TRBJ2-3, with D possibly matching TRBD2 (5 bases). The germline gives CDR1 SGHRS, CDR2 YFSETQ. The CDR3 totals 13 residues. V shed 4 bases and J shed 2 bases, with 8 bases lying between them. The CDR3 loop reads CASSSGLTDTQYF. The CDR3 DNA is TGCGCCAGCAGCAGCGGACTCACAGATACGCAGTATTTT.

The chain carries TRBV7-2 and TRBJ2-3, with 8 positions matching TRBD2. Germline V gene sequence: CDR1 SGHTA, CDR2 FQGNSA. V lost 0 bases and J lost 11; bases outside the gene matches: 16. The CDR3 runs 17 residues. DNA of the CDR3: TGTGCCAGCAGCTTAGCGCAAACCGGGAGGGCCGGGCGGGGGCAGTATTTT. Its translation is CASSLAQTGRAGRGQYF. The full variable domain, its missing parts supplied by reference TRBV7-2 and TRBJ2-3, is GAGVSQSPSNKVTEKGKDVELRCDPISGHTALYWYRQSLGQGLEFLIYFQGNSAPDKSGLPSDRFSAERTGGSVSTLTIQRTQQEDSAVYLCASSLAQTGRAGRGQYFGPGTRLTVL.

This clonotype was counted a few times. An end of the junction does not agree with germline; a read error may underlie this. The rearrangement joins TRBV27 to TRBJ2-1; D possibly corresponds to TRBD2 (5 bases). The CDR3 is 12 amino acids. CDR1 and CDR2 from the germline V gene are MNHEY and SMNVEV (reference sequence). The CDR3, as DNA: TGTGCCAGCAGTTTATCTGGCCTCGCGGAGGTCTTC. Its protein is CASSLSGLAEVF.